This T cell receptor (beta chain) is drawn from a study of blood T cell repertoires in COVID-19. Study details: COVID-19 samples, acute and convalescent, were from the United States, Italy and Spain. The cDNA or gDNA used as material had been derived from T cells, B-cell-depleted T cells, or PBMCs.

In the original processing: Amplification from reference gene primers served as the basis for estimated nucleated cell counts. The protocol was immunoSEQ multiplex PCR, while the TCRdb copy is restricted to in-frame clones and leaves out a portion. D and trimming were read from the DNA, whereas the V and J calls and clone size are those reported in that table. The sample includes about 190,000 clones, around 78% of them seen just once. V lost 0 bases, J lost 4 bases, and 7 bases stayed unmatched. The CDR3 is 16 amino acids. Per the germline V gene, CDR1 is MNHEY and CDR2 is SVGAGI. This sequence joins TRBV6-5 and TRBJ1-1; 8 nucleotides line up with TRBD1. Source material: peripheral blood. This receptor was identified in a woman over 75 with active or convalescent COVID-19. The CDR3 is CASSYSRGQGATEAFF. The DNA for the CDR3 is TGTGCCAGCAGTTACTCGAGAGGGCAGGGGGCCACTGAAGCTTTCTTT.